This passage covers 12 T cell receptor beta chains from one sample sequenced in a study of Ad26.COV2.S vaccination and SARS-CoV-2 variants. Treatment meaning: some 19 received Ad26.COV2.S at low or high dose, single or two shots; 5 received placebo; per-sample allocation not given. At day 63 after the first vaccine or placebo injection, samples were drawn. The assay was immunoSEQ multiplex PCR, and TCRdb's table has in-frame clones only and misses some. The sample has some 290,000 clones, around 81% seen once; the top ten hold approximately 2.1%. The input for sequencing was peripheral blood, taken in a trial of Ad26.COV2.S vaccine versus placebo. All receptors come from a person aged 18-60 years who received the Ad26.COV2.S COVID-19 vaccine or a placebo.

The V call is TRBV9, the J call TRBJ2-7; TRBD1 or TRBD2 may be the D gene (6 bases each). This CDR3 is 16 amino acids long. V was trimmed by 5 bases and J by 0 bases, leaving 18 bases between them. Germline CDR1 and CDR2: SGDLS and YYNGEE. The CDR3 DNA sequence: TGTGCCAGCAGTCGCAATCCGGGGGCAAGCTCCTACGAGCAGTACTTC. Amino acids: CASSRNPGASSYEQYF.

The genes are TRBV5-1 and TRBJ2-2; D possibly matches TRBD1 or TRBD2 (5 bases each). The germline gives CDR1 SGHRS, CDR2 YFSETQ. The CDR3 extends over 15 amino acids. V was clipped by 4 bases and J by 5 bases, with 15 bases between them. The CDR3 DNA is TGCGCCAGCAGCGAGGGGACGCCTGCGACCGGGGAGCTGTTTTTT. This gives the protein CASSEGTPATGELFF.

This rearrangement joins TRBV27 to TRBJ2-3; D perhaps matches TRBD2 (6 bases). Germline values: CDR1 MNHEY, CDR2 SMNVEV (reference sequence). The V end was cut by 7 bases, the J end by 2 bases, with 16 bases between. This CDR3 has 15 residues. DNA for the CDR3: TGTGCCAGCACCCAAATGGGCGGGGACACAGATACGCAGTATTTT. Translating gives CASTQMGGDTDTQYF.

This clone was detected only once. The V and J genes are TRBV11-2 and TRBJ1-4; TRBD1 might be the D (5 bases). The V end lost 5 bases, the J end lost 5 bases, and 9 bases lay between the germline ends. Germline values: CDR1 SGHAT, CDR2 FQNNGV. The CDR3 consists of 13 residues. This chain's CDR3 is CASSRGRNEKLFF. The CDR3 coding sequence is TGTGCCAGCAGCCGGGGACGGAATGAAAAACTGTTTTTT. Looking up the rest from reference TRBV11-2 and TRBJ1-4 gives the full variable domain: EAGVAQSPRYKIIEKRQSVAFWCNPISGHATLYWYQQILGQGPKLLIQFQNNGVVDDSQLPKDRFSAERLKGVDSTLKIQPAKLEDSAVYLCASSRGRNEKLFFGSGTQLSVL.

V usage is TRBV6-1 and J usage is TRBJ2-7, with TRBD1 identical over 9 bases. Germline-derived CDR1 and CDR2 are MNHNS and SASEGT. The CDR3 extends over 14 amino acids. Losses at the gene ends were 3 bases for V and 7 bases for J; bases not matched to a gene: 7. DNA of the CDR3: TGTGCCAGCAGTGACAGGACAGGGGATGGGGAGCAGTACTTC. Encoded protein: CASSDRTGDGEQYF.

The J gene is TRBJ2-5, the V gene TRBV19; 7 positions match TRBD2. The CDR3 extends over 15 amino acids. Germline trimming cut 3 bases from V and 0 bases from J; bases unmatched to any gene: 4. Germline V gives CDR1 LNHDA, CDR2 SQIVND (reference sequence). The CDR3 loop reads CASSMGGGYQETQYF. The CDR3 bases are TGTGCCAGTAGTATGGGCGGGGGATACCAAGAGACCCAGTACTTC.

The gene calls are TRBV19 and TRBJ2-5, with D possibly called TRBD1 or TRBD2 (6 bases each). V shed 5 bases and J shed 5 bases, with 15 bases lying between them. The germline V gene encodes CDR1 LNHDA and CDR2 SQIVND (reference sequence). The CDR3 covers 14 residues. This CDR3 reads CASSFGGRLETQYF. The CDR3 region has the DNA TGTGCCAGTAGTTTTGGGGGGCGCTTGGAGACCCAGTACTTC. Variable domain in full (rest from reference TRBV19 and TRBJ2-5): DGGITQSPKYLFRKEGQNVTLSCEQNLNHDAMYWYRQDPGQGLRLIYYSQIVNDFQKGDIAEGYSVSREKKESFPLTVTSAQKNPTAFYLCASSFGGRLETQYFGPGTRLLVL.

The V call is TRBV18, the J call TRBJ1-4; no firm D call. The CDR3 spans 14 residues. V lost 4 bases to trimming and J lost 0 bases, with 6 bases between them. Looked up from germline, CDR1 is KGHSH and CDR2 is LQKENI. The CDR3 protein is CASSQGTTNEKLFF. The CDR3 region has the DNA TGTGCCAGCTCACAGGGAACAACTAATGAAAAACTGTTTTTT. The variable domain in full, with the rest retrieved from reference TRBV18 and TRBJ1-4, is NAGVMQNPRHLVRRRGQEARLRCSPMKGHSHVYWYRQLPEEGLKFMVYLQKENIIDESGMPKERFSAEFPKEGPSILRIQQVVRGDSAAYFCASSQGTTNEKLFFGSGTQLSVL.

This chain connects TRBV7-2 to TRBJ2-1, with 13 bases identical to TRBD2. The length of the CDR3 is 18 residues. J was trimmed by 5 bases and V by 4 bases; bases with no gene match: 11. CDR1 is SGHTA, CDR2 FQGNSA, per germline. The CDR3 DNA is TGTGCCAGCAGCTCGGCGATACTAGCGGGGGGGCACAACAATGAGCAGTTCTTC. Its translation: CASSSAILAGGHNNEQFF. Filled out from reference TRBV7-2 and TRBJ2-1, the complete variable domain reads GAGVSQSPSNKVTEKGKDVELRCDPISGHTALYWYRQSLGQGLEFLIYFQGNSAPDKSGLPSDRFSAERTGGSVSTLTIQRTQQEDSAVYLCASSSAILAGGHNNEQFFGPGTRLTVL.

The V call is TRBV7-9, the J call TRBJ1-4; TRBD1 is a possible D gene (6 bases). Germline CDR1 and CDR2: SEHNR and FQNEAQ (reference sequence). The CDR3 runs 14 residues. V lost 5 bases, J lost 1 base, and 8 bases lay in between. The CDR3 is CASSLQGTNEKLFF. The CDR3 DNA is TGTGCCAGCAGCCTACAGGGAACTAATGAAAAACTGTTTTTT. The variable domain in full, with the rest retrieved from reference TRBV7-9 and TRBJ1-4, is DTGVSQNPRHKITKRGQNVTFRCDPISEHNRLYWYRQTLGQGPEFLTYFQNEAQLEKSRLLSDRFSAERPKGSFSTLEIQRTEQGDSAMYLCASSLQGTNEKLFFGSGTQLSVL.

The CDR3 reads CASSLYPTGNTEAFF. As DNA, the CDR3 is TGTGCCAGCAGCTTGTACCCTACAGGTAACACTGAAGCTTTCTTT. This chain links TRBV5-5 with TRBJ1-1, with a weak D call TRBD1 (5 bases). V lost 1 base and J lost 2, with 12 bases in between. Germline CDR1 and CDR2: SGHKS and YYEKEE (reference sequence). CDR3 size: 15 residues.

The chain is built from TRBV5-1 and TRBJ1-1; no clear D gene. The germline V gene encodes CDR1 SGHRS and CDR2 YFSETQ. The CDR3 has 15 amino acids. V was pared by 0 bases and J by 1 base, with 10 bases between. The CDR3 reads CASSLANNKNTEAFF. The CDR3, as DNA: TGCGCCAGCAGCTTGGCCAATAACAAGAACACTGAAGCTTTCTTT.